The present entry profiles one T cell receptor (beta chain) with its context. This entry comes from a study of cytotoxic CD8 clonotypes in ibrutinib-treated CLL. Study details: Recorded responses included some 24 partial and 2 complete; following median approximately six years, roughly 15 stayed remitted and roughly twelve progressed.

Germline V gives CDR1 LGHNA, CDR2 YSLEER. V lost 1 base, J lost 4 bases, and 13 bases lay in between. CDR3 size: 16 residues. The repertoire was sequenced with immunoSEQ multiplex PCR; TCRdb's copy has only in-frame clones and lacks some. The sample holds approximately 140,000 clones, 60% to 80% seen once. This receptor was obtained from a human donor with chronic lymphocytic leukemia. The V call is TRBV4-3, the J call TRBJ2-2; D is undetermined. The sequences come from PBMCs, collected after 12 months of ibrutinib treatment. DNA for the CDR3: TGCGCCAGCAGCCAAGTAATAGGGCTCGGCACCGGGGAGCTGTTTTTT. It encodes CASSQVIGLGTGELFF.